Sequencing of this T cell receptor (beta chain) was carried out in a study of T cell responses to AZD1222 COVID-19 vaccine (dated by TCRdb to the early 2020s). For the study in its entirety: TCR sequencing covered about 230 trial participants: about 210 given two doses of AZD1222 and 26 given two doses of MenACWY control vaccine. Trial participants were enrolled by age into 18-55, 56-69 and 70-plus year subgroups, with roughly 160, 29 and 62 TCR-sequenced participants respectively.

As regards this clone: The antigen this receptor binds is unknown. Per-base quality was not reported, and no clone a single base away is much larger than it.

This specimen's time point label, per the study, means: about 28 days (+/-7) after the second vaccine dose. AZD1222 recipients whose second dose came at about 4 weeks and those whose second dose came at about 12 weeks were combined into one group, since spike-specific TCR depth and breadth did not differ between the two schedules. Vaccinee samples came from UK trials COV001 and COV002, including a single-blind randomized controlled phase 2/3 trial of AZD1222 (ChAdOx1 nCoV-19) in healthy adults. For TCRbeta chain sequencing, PBMC samples from trial participants were taken at day 0 and at day 28 after the second dose. There are 17 amino acids in the CDR3, from cysteine to phenylalanine inclusive. Of the read, only the CDR3 DNA is kept; its 51 bases are in frame from base 1. CDR1 and CDR2 are read off the germline V gene as ENHRY and SYGVKD. V is pared back by 4 bases and J by 2 bases, with 20 bases lying between the germline termini.

Beyond this particular receptor, the publication reports: Epitopes outside the regions mutated in the B.1.351 and B.1.1.7 variants were reportedly recognized by nearly half of the unique spike-specific TCRs. Because no day 14 peak-response samples were available, repertoires were characterized only after the peak T cell response. Most participants were white British and females outnumbered males, and the authors suggested that clonal diversity may have been underestimated. In the small 56-69-year group, the increase in depth fell short of significance, most likely because of low power. Conclusions about previously exposed vaccinees were limited because only a handful of AZD1222 recipients were SARS-CoV-2 seropositive at baseline. After two AZD1222 doses, both the breadth and the depth of spike-specific TCRs were significantly higher than at day 0 and than in MenACWY recipients. CD4 TCRs associated with the vaccine covered the entire spike protein, and the dominant responses were in regions 160-218 and 743-854.

The CDR3 regions of human TCRbeta chains were analyzed by immunosequencing. As for the authors' bioinformatics: Repertoire TCRs were checked for matches against a reference library of SARS-CoV-2-specific TCRs that had been generated using the MIRA antigen-specificity platform. Breadth was defined as the fraction of unique TCRs that were SARS-CoV-2-associated. Depth was defined as the fraction of total T cells that were SARS-CoV-2-associated. Each spike-specific TCR was assigned to its reactive spike region and to a CD4 or CD8 class using the MIRA data. Log10-transformed breadth and depth values were compared by one-way ANOVA with Sidak's multiple comparisons tests. TCRdb carries this immuneACCESS record with in-frame sequences only. Its versions omit some clonotypes, under half of them owing to an unresolved V gene in the studies checked, with the rest unexplained. The V and J calls and clone size come from that table; D and trimming were worked out from the DNA. The sample includes about 59,000 clones, with roughly 87% observed a single time. The biggest ten clones account for approximately 6.1% of the sample.

This receptor was obtained from an adult who received the AZD1222 COVID-19 vaccine. The sequenced sample was peripheral blood, obtained 28 days after the second AZD1222 dose. This sequence uses TRBV10-3 and TRBJ2-5; TRBD1 is a weak D gene call, 6 bases matching. The CDR3 region has the sequence CAISGRKSGQQQETQYF. At the DNA level, the sequence is TGTGCCATCAGTGGGAGGAAATCGGGACAACAACAAGAGACCCAGTACTTC.